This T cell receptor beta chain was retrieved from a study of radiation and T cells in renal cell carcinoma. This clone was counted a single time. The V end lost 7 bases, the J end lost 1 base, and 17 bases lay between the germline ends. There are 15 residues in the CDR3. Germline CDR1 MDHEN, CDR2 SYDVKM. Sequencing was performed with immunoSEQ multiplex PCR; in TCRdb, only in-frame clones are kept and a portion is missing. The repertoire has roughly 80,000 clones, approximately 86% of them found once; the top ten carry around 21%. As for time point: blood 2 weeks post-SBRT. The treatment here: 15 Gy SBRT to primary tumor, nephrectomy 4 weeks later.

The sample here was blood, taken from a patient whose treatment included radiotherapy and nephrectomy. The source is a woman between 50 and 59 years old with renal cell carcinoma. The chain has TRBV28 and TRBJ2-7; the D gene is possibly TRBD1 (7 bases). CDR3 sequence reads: CASIQGGADSYEQYF. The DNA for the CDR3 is TGTGCCAGCATCCAGGGGGGCGCGGATTCCTACGAGCAGTACTTC.